The 3 T cell receptor beta chains given below trace back to one sample, sequenced in a study of blood T cell repertoires in COVID-19. Produced via immunoSEQ multiplex PCR; TCRdb's table is partial and in-frame only. The sample lists around 140,000 clones, more than 85% occurring once. Sequencing was done on a sample of peripheral blood. Source of these receptors: a man between 50 and 59 years old with active or convalescent COVID-19.

The chain recombines TRBV29-1 with TRBJ2-3, with D perhaps matching TRBD1 (5 bases). In germline, CDR1 is SQVTM, CDR2 ANQGSEA. The CDR3 length is 18 residues. V lost 0 bases to trimming and J lost 2 bases, with 21 bases between them. CDR3 residues: CSVEETGAGALHTDTQYF. DNA for the CDR3: TGCAGCGTTGAAGAAACTGGGGCTGGGGCACTCCACACAGATACGCAGTATTTT.

This clone has just one count. The gene calls are TRBV2 and TRBJ1-2; 9 positions agree with TRBD1. Germline assignment: CDR1 SNHLY and CDR2 FYNNEI. This CDR3 has 15 residues. Losses at the gene ends were 4 bases for V and 8 bases for J; bases not matched to a gene: 11. CDR3 nucleotide sequence: TGTGCCAGCAGTGGAACCGGGACAGGGTTATCCGGCTACACCTTC. Protein sequence: CASSGTGTGLSGYTF.

CDR3 DNA sequence: TGTGCCAGCAGCCCGGGTAACGTACAGGGGGCGGACACCGGGGAGCTGTTTTTT. Its protein product is CASSPGNVQGADTGELFF. The chain carries TRBV11-2 and TRBJ2-2; 9 bases line up with TRBD1. The CDR3 is made up of 18 amino acids. CDR1 and CDR2 (germline): SGHAT, FQNNGV. With 5 bases clipped from V and 3 bases from J, the junction kept 13 bases outside the gene matches.